There are many counts of the clone carrying this T cell receptor (beta chain). Its antigen remains unknown. The data derive from a study of T cells in Graves' hyperthyroidism and ophthalmopathy. As for the study in general: Peripheral blood was obtained at initial diagnosis, preceding any treatment. Study outcomes and limitations: Clonotypes that were expanded in thyroid above 0.001 mostly appeared in blood too. Ophthalmopathy was identified by the model a median around 6.9 months ahead of onset.

Using RNA transcripts as the source, TCR beta CDR3 regions were amplified. First-round RT-PCR of the TCR CDR3 relied on the HTBI primer set. TCRdb reprocessed the multiplex PCR reads with MiXCR, giving one entry per CDR3 protein. The table includes around 520,000 distinct CDR3 sequences, 13% to 15% detected once. V gave up 4 bases and J gave up 7 bases, with 7 bases separating them. This CDR3 spans 12 amino acids. In germline, CDR1 is LGHDT, CDR2 YNNKEL (reference sequence). The sequence was obtained from a woman younger than 30 with Graves' hyperthyroidism. The gene calls are TRBV3-1 and TRBJ2-2; no reliable D call. The sample comprised blood. The CDR3 here is CASSPLGGELFF. The CDR3 region has the DNA TGTGCCAGCAGCCCCCTGGGCGGGGAGCTGTTTTTT.